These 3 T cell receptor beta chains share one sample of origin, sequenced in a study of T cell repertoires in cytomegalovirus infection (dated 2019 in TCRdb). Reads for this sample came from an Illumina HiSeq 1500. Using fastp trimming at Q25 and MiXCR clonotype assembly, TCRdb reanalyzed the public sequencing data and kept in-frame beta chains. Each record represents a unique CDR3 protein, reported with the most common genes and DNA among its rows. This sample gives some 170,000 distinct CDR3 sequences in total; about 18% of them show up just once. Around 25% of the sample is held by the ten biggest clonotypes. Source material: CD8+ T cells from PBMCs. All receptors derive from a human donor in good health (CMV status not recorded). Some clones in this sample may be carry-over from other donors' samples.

The CDR3 sequence: CASRKQGRTEAFF. The CDR3 DNA sequence: TGTGCCAGTAGGAAACAGGGTCGGACTGAAGCTTTCTTT. The chain combines TRBV19 with TRBJ1-1; D is perhaps TRBD1 (6 bases). The CDR3 spans 13 residues. Germline V gene data show CDR1 as LNHDA and CDR2 as SQIVND (reference sequence). V dropped 6 bases and J dropped 5 bases, with 13 bases sitting between them.

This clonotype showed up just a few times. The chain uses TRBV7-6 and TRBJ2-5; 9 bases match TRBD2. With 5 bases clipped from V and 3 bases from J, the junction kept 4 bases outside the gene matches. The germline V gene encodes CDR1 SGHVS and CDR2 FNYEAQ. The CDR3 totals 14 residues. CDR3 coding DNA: TGTGCCAGCAGCCTCTGGACTAGCGAAGAGACCCAGTACTTC. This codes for CASSLWTSEETQYF.

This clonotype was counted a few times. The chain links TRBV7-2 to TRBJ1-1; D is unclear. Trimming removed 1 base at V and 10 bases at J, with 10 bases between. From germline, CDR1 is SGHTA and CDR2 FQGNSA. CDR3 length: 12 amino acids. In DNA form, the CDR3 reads TGTGCCAGCAGCTTAGGCCCTCTTGGAGCTTTCTTT. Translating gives CASSLGPLGAFF.